This TCR beta chain came from a study of blood T cells in healthy people across ages. Germline V CDR1 and CDR2: MDHEN, SYDVKM. CDR3 size: 13 residues. Deletions cut 3 bases from V and 10 bases from J, with 10 bases between. The authors ran a second PCR of roughly 6 to 12 cycles using a sample-barcoded 5' primer and a J-beta primer mix. Each cDNA molecule, via a template-switch adaptor with 12 random nucleotides, was tagged. TCRdb re-derived calls from the 5' RACE reads in MiXCR, one entry per CDR3 protein. The data hold hundreds of thousands of distinct CDR3 sequences, with about 27% observed a single time. A further study also used this sample, focusing on T cells of mothers and their children. As that study records: Each donor was one of three healthy Caucasian mothers or one of their six children. Reverse transcription into cDNA received all extracted RNA, at approximately 1.5 ug per 15 ul. Microchimeric T cell clones that persisted were not detected.

J is TRBJ1-6 and V is TRBV28; no clear D. The sample consisted of blood. The TCR was taken from a boy between 2 and 10 years old in good health. Here the CDR3 DNA reads TGTGCCAGCAGTTTTAGCGGTGGCTCACCCCTCCACTTT. The encoded protein is CASSFSGGSPLHF.